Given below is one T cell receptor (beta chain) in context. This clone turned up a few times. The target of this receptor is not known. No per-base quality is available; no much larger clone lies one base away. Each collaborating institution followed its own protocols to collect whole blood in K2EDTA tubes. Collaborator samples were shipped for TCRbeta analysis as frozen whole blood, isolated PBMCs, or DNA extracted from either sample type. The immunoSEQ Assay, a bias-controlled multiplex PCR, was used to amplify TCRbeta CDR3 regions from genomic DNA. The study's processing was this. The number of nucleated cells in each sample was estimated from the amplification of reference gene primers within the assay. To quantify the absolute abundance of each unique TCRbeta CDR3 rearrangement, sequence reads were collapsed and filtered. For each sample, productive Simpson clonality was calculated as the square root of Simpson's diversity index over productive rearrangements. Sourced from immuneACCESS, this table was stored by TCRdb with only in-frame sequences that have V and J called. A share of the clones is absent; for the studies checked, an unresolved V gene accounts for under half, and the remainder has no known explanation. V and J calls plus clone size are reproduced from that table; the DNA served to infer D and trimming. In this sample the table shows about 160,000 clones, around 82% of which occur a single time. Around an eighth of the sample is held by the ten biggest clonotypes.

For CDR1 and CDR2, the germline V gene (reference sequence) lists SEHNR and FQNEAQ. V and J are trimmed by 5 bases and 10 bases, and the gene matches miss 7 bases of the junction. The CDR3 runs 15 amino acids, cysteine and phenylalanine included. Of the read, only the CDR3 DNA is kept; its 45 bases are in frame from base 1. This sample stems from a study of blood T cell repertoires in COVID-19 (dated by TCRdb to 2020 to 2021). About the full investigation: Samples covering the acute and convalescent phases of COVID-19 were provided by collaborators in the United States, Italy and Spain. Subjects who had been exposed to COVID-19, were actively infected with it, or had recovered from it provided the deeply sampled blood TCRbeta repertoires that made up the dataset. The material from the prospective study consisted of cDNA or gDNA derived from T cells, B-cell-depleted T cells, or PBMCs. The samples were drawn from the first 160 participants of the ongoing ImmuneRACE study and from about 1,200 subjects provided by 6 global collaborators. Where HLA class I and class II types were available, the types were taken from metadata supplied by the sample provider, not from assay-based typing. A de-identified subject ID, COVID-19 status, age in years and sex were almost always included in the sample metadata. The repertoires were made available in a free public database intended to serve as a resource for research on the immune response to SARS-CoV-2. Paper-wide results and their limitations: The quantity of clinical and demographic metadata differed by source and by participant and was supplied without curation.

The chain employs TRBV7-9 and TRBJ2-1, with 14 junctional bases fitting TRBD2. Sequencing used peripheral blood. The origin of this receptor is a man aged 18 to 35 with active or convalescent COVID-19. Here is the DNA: TGTGCCAGCAGCCCCCGACTAGCGGGAGGGAGGGAGCAGTTCTTC. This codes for CASSPRLAGGREQFF.